This T cell receptor beta chain comes out of a study of Graves' ophthalmopathy and Graves' hyperthyroidism (dated by TCRdb to 2017 to 2018). About the study as a whole: Hyperthyroidism was considered stable if no progression to ophthalmopathy occurred within 18 months of follow-up. The study used signatures of the TCR beta repertoire to tell Graves' ophthalmopathy apart from Graves' hyperthyroidism and to predict which patients would progress to ophthalmopathy. In total, under 150 blood samples were TCR-sequenced: some 40 ophthalmopathy, under 85 hyperthyroidism and some 17 hyperthyroidism-to-ophthalmopathy patients. To explore V-J signatures distinguishing ophthalmopathy from hyperthyroidism, a discovery set of roughly 98 patients (about 43 ophthalmopathy, over 55 stable hyperthyroidism) was enrolled. An independent validation cohort was composed of about 20 hyperthyroidism patients and 15 to 17 patients who later progressed from hyperthyroidism to ophthalmopathy. In about six hyperthyroidism patients, the T-cell repertoires found in thyroid tissue were compared with those found in blood. Following sample collection, hyperthyroidism patients were given methimazole at a starting dose of 30 mg daily, and ophthalmopathy patients were given high-dose intravenous methylprednisolone. Study-wide conclusions, independent of this receptor: In validation, the model predicted ophthalmopathy progression with 55% to 71% sensitivity and approximately 75% specificity; some 13 predicted patients were CT-confirmed with GO in a median of around 6 months. The 13-signature model separated ophthalmopathy from stable hyperthyroidism with 85% to 90% sensitivity and almost 84% specificity in cross-validation, and 80%/75% in the test set. No statistical method was used to set the sample size in advance, and the investigators knew which group each participant was assigned to. Most expanded thyroid clonotypes with frequency above 0.001 were also detected in blood, suggesting blood repertoires may reflect the thyroid immune response.

Patients with hyperthyroidism were aged 18 to 65 years, had been newly diagnosed, and had a disease duration of less than 2 months. Anyone with other autoimmune diseases, uncontrolled infections, pregnancy or lactation was excluded from the study. Diagnosis relied on clinical symptoms, serum thyroxine, TRAb, thyroid ultrasound and orbital computed tomography. Total RNA was extracted using Trizol reagent, and RNA quality was checked on an Agilent 2100 Bioanalyzer. For repertoire sequencing, TCR beta CDR3 regions were amplified from RNA transcripts. HTBI primers and the Qiagen OneStep RT-PCR kit were used in a first-round RT-PCR, which was followed by a second-round multiplex PCR, size selection and purification. Libraries were sequenced paired-end with 100 bp reads on an Illumina HiSeq2000. The authors processed their data as follows. SOAPnuke was used for read processing, and reads with adapters, uncalled bases, a mean Phred below 15, or no exact constant-primer or identifier match were discarded. High-quality paired reads were merged with COPE v1.2.5. Each unique nucleotide sequence was treated as a clonotype, and MiTCR v1.1 was used to align the clonotypes to the IMGT TRB V, D and J references. The analysis was limited to V-J combinations with a frequency above 0.0001, which together covered 99.2% of repertoires. A TCR clonal expansion and chaos score per V-J combination was defined as the ratio of F50 clonal expansion to chaos observed in the TCRdist matrix. Welch's t-statistics and random forest were used to reduce features to 10 to 15 V-J combinations, which were fed into a naive Bayes classifier. The Morisita-Horn index was used to measure how similar the thyroid and blood repertoires were. TCRdb cleaned the public reads at Q25 with fastp, built clones with MiXCR and kept in-frame beta chains. Under each unique CDR3 protein, matching rows form one entry showing the most common genes and DNA. These V and J calls originate from TCRdb's pipeline instead of the authors' own analysis. Within this sample are over a million distinct CDR3 sequences, with about two fifths of them counted one time only. The ten biggest clones cover over 8.5% of the sample.

The CDR3 contains 16 residues, cysteine and phenylalanine counted. Of the read, only the CDR3 DNA is kept; its 48 bases are in frame from base 1. As encoded in the germline V gene (reference sequence), CDR1 is LNHDA while CDR2 is SQIVND. V is pruned by 5 bases and J by 0 bases, leaving 6 bases of the junction without a gene match. This clonotype was observed many times. Its antigen specificity is not known. Base-call qualities are not available, and no considerably larger clone is one nucleotide away. The sequence was obtained from an adult man with Graves' hyperthyroidism. Rearrangement joined TRBV19 to TRBJ2-2; 7 middle bases align to TRBD2. What was sequenced was peripheral blood or thyroid tissue (not recorded which). Here the CDR3 is given as CASSLPSGTNTGELFF. The DNA sequence reads TGTGCCAGTAGTCTTCCTAGCGGTACGAACACCGGGGAGCTGTTTTTT.